These T cell receptor beta chains were read from a single sample in a study of T-cell reconstitution after alpha-beta-depleted transplantation in children. TCRdb independently ran MiXCR on the PCR reads; one entry per CDR3 protein. The data contain 150,000 to 250,000 distinct CDR3 sequences, roughly 15% of them singletons. Sequenced here: PBMCs from the stem cell graft donor, sampled from the stem cell graft. All receptors derive from a human donor who donated a stem cell graft to a child with acute lymphoblastic leukemia. Both conserved end residues are part of each CDR3. D genes are given only for firm matches. Size values are once, few and many counts, or a class for expanded clones, and some rows have none.

CDR3 protein | CDR3 DNA | D gene | V gene | clone size | J gene
CASSLIGVGELFF | TGTGCCAGCAGCTTAATAGGGGTCGGGGAGCTGTTTTTT | . | TRBV7-8 | many | TRBJ2-2
CASSLSSEQYF | TGTGCCAGCAGCTTGTCGAGTGAGCAGTACTTC | . | TRBV5-6 | . | TRBJ2-7
CASSPTGTNNEQFF | TGTGCCAGCTCACCCACCGGGACAAACAATGAGCAGTTCTTC | . | TRBV18 | . | TRBJ2-1
CASRAGGAKNIQYF | TGTGCCAGCAGGGCAGGGGGAGCCAAAAACATTCAGTACTTC | TRBD1 | TRBV12-3/TRBV12-4 | many | TRBJ2-4
CASSLGVYQSSYEQYF | TGTGCCAGCAGTTTAGGGGTATACCAGAGCTCCTACGAGCAGTACTTC | . | TRBV12-3/TRBV12-4 | . | TRBJ2-7
CASSSRLYTEAFF | TGTGCCAGCAGTTCGCGTTTGTACACTGAAGCTTTCTTT | . | TRBV12-3/TRBV12-4 | many | TRBJ1-1
CASSPNRPGGGYTF | TGTGCCAGCTCACCAAATCGACCTGGGGGTGGCTACACCTTC | . | TRBV18 | few | TRBJ1-2
CASSLEIFWRASNEQFF | TGTGCCAGCAGCTTAGAGATTTTTTGGCGCGCCTCAAATGAGCAGTTCTTC | . | TRBV11-2 | many | TRBJ2-1
CASSLVLGGAFF | TGTGCCAGCAGTTTAGTCCTGGGGGGGGCTTTCTTT | . | TRBV12-3/TRBV12-4 | many | TRBJ1-1
CASSDRSGRDRNGYTF | TGTGCCAGCAGTGATCGTTCAGGGAGGGATAGGAATGGCTACACCTTC | . | TRBV6-4 | many | TRBJ1-2
CASSFREGAGNTIYF | TGTGCCAGCAGTTTTCGTGAGGGAGCTGGAAACACCATATATTTT | . | TRBV27 | many | TRBJ1-3
CASSLGAGSSYNEQFF | TGTGCCAGCAGCTTAGGGGCGGGGAGCTCCTACAATGAGCAGTTCTTC | . | TRBV7-9 | few | TRBJ2-1
CASTIPQAGQKTQNF | TGTGCCAGCACCATCCCTCAAGCGGGGCAAAAGACCCAGAACTTC | TRBD2 | TRBV11-2 | . | TRBJ2-5
CSVEKTGQGEQYF | TGCAGCGTTGAGAAAACAGGCCAAGGCGAGCAGTACTTC | . | TRBV29-1 | few | TRBJ2-7
CASSFTSGSNEQFF | TGTGCCAGCAGCTTCACTAGCGGGAGCAATGAGCAGTTCTTC | TRBD2 | TRBV11-2 | many | TRBJ2-1
CSVRPETDTQYF | TGCAGCGTTCGTCCAGAGACAGATACGCAGTATTTT | . | TRBV29-1 | . | TRBJ2-3
CASSPIETINEQYF | TGTGCCAGCAGCCCCATTGAGACGATCAACGAGCAGTACTTC | . | TRBV7-9 | many | TRBJ2-7
CSVDLALMNTEAFF | TGCAGCGTTGATCTCGCACTTATGAACACTGAAGCTTTCTTT | . | TRBV29-1 | many | TRBJ1-1
CSARPRTGRGDIQYF | TGCAGTGCTCGACCCAGGACAGGGCGGGGGGACATTCAGTACTTC | . | TRBV20-1 | . | TRBJ2-4
CSVEPRLANYGYTF | TGCAGCGTTGAACCCCGATTAGCTAACTATGGCTACACCTTC | . | TRBV29-1 | . | TRBJ1-2